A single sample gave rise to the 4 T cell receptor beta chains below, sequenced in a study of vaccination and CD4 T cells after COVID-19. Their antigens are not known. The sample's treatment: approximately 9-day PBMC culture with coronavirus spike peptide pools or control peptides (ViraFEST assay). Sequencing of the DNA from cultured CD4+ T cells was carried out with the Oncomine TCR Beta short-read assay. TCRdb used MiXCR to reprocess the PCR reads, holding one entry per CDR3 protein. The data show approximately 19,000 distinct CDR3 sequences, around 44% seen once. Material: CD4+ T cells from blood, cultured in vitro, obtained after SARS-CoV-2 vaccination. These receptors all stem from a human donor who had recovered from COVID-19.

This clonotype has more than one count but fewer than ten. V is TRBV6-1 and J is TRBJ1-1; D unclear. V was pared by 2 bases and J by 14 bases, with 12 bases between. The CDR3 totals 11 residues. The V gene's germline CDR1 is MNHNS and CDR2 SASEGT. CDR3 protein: CASSEPTGGFF. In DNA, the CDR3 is TGTGCCAGCAGTGAACCGACCGGCGGATTCTTT.

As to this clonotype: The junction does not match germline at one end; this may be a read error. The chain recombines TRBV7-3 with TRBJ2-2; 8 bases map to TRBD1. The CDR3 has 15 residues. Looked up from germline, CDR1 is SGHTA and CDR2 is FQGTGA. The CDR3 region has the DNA TGTGCCAGTAGCTTAACGTCAGGGGGCGGCGGGGAGCTGTTTTTT. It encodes CASSLTSGGGGELFF.

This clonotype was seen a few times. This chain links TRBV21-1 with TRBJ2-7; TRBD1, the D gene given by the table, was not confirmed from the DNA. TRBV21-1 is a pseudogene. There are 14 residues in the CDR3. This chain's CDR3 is CASSKGRQGGEQYF. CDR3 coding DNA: TGTGCCAGCAGCAAAGGGAGACAGGGCGGCGAGCAGTACTTC.

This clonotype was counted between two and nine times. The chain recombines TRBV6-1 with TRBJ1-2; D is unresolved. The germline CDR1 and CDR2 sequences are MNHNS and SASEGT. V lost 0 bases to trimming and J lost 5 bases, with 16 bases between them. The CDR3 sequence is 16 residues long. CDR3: CASSEALDSRSYGYTF. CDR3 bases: TGTGCCAGCAGTGAAGCGCTTGACTCAAGATCATATGGCTACACCTTC.